What follows are 19 T cell receptor beta chains derived from one specimen sequenced in a study of vaccination effects on CD4 cells after COVID-19. Their recognized antigens are unknown. Sequencing was performed with immunoSEQ multiplex PCR; in TCRdb, only in-frame clones are kept and a portion is missing. The sample records approximately 22,000 clones, about 80% being singletons. Using viral peptide pools, the ViraFEST assay grew out antigen-specific CD4+ T cells prior to sequencing. Cultured cells yielded isolated CD4+ T cells after nine to ten days. This individual tested PCR-positive for SARS-CoV-2 infection between March and December 2020. Here the sequenced sample was CD4+ T cells from PBMCs cultured with a peptide pool, taken before COVID-19 vaccination. These receptor sequences come from a human donor who had a prior SARS-CoV-2 infection.

This clone turned up a few times. This chain links TRBV5-1 with TRBJ2-6, with 9 bases lining up with TRBD1. Germline-derived CDR1 and CDR2 are SGHRS and YFSETQ. This CDR3 contains 17 residues. The trim removed 4 bases at V and 1 base at J, leaving 6 bases unmatched. The CDR3 DNA sequence: TGCGCCAGCAGCCCCGGGACAGGGCGTTCTGGGGCCAACGTCCTGACTTTC. It specifies CASSPGTGRSGANVLTF.

This chain joins TRBV29-1 and TRBJ2-6; TRBD1 agrees at 7 bases. Losses at the gene ends were 6 bases for V and 2 bases for J; bases not matched to a gene: 1. This CDR3 spans 13 amino acids. In germline, CDR1 is SQVTM, CDR2 ANQGSEA. CDR3 sequence (DNA): TGCAGCGTAACAGGGGCTGGGGCCAACGTCCTGACTTTC. Amino acid sequence: CSVTGAGANVLTF.

This clone has more than one count but fewer than ten. The V call is TRBV25-1, the J call TRBJ1-5; no clear D. V was pared by 3 bases and J by 2 bases, with 5 bases between. Germline CDR1 MGHDK, CDR2 SYGVNS. The CDR3 consists of 13 residues. In nucleotides, the CDR3 is TGTGCCAGCAGTGAGCAGGGCAATCAGCCCCAGCATTTT. Amino acid sequence: CASSEQGNQPQHF.

This chain uses TRBV7-3 with TRBJ1-1; 7 nucleotides agree with TRBD1. V shed 5 bases, J shed 5 bases, and the junction held 5 bases outside the gene matches. Germline values: CDR1 SGHTA, CDR2 FQGTGA. The CDR3 runs to 13 residues. The CDR3 bases are TGTGCCAGCAGCGGAAGGGGGCGAACTGAAGCTTTCTTT. This gives the protein CASSGRGRTEAFF.

This clone was picked up one time. This chain's CDR3 is CASSPLQAGNSPLHF. CDR3 bases: TGTGCCAGCAGCCCCCTGCAAGCAGGGAATTCACCCCTCCACTTT. The chain recombines TRBV11-3 with TRBJ1-6; the D gene is possibly TRBD1 (5 bases). The CDR3 is made up of 15 amino acids. Trimming took 5 bases from V and 7 from J, leaving 15 bases between them. The germline V gene has CDR1 SGHNT and CDR2 YENEEA.

The rearrangement joins TRBV7-2 to TRBJ2-7, with 12 bases matching TRBD2. The CDR3 covers 16 residues. The ends lost 5 bases at V and 3 bases at J; junction bases unmatched: 8. Per germline, CDR1 SGHTA and CDR2 FQGNSA. The CDR3 loop reads CASSPPSGGVFYEQYF. CDR3 sequence (DNA): TGTGCCAGCAGCCCCCCTAGCGGGGGGGTATTCTACGAGCAGTACTTC.

V is TRBV5-1 and J is TRBJ1-1; weak D call: TRBD1 (5 bases). Germline V lookup: CDR1 SGHRS, CDR2 YFSETQ. Trimming removed 0 bases from V and 11 bases from J, with 8 bases in between. The CDR3 runs to 11 residues. CDR3 nucleotide sequence: TGCGCCAGCAGCTTGGCAGGGTTCGCTTTCTTT. This translates into CASSLAGFAFF.

This chain links TRBV7-9 with TRBJ2-6; D is possibly TRBD2 (5 bases). The CDR3 contains 16 residues. Germline V gene lookup returns CDR1 SEHNR and CDR2 FQNEAQ (reference sequence). V gave up 3 bases and J gave up 0 bases, with 9 bases separating them. In DNA form, the CDR3 reads TGTGCCAGCAGCTTTTCACGGGGCTCTGGGGCCAACGTCCTGACTTTC. It yields the protein CASSFSRGSGANVLTF. The whole variable domain, remainder taken from reference TRBV7-9 and TRBJ2-6, is DTGVSQNPRHKITKRGQNVTFRCDPISEHNRLYWYRQTLGQGPEFLTYFQNEAQLEKSRLLSDRFSAERPKGSFSTLEIQRTEQGDSAMYLCASSFSRGSGANVLTFGAGSRLTVL.

The chain combines TRBV6-5 with TRBJ1-5; no reliable D call. The CDR3 has 12 amino acids. Between the trimmed V and J ends, which lost 0 bases and 5 bases, there was a span of 2 bases. Germline loops: CDR1 MNHEY, CDR2 SVGAGI. CDR3 coding DNA: TGTGCCAGCAGTTACTCGGATCAGCCCCAGCATTTT. This translates into CASSYSDQPQHF.

The chain combines TRBV5-4 with TRBJ1-3, with 7 bases fitting TRBD1. The V segment lost 3 bases and the J segment 4 bases; nucleotides outside the gene matches: 4. The CDR3 runs 14 residues. The germline gives CDR1 SGHNT, CDR2 YYREEE (reference sequence). The CDR3, as DNA: TGTGCCAGCAGCTCGCCGGGACAGGGAAACACCATATATTTT. Translating gives CASSSPGQGNTIYF.

The chain combines TRBV19 with TRBJ2-5; perhaps TRBD1 as D (5 bases). This CDR3 has 15 residues. From germline, CDR1 is LNHDA and CDR2 SQIVND (reference sequence). V shed 0 bases and J shed 6 bases, with 14 bases lying between them. This CDR3 is CASSIDLRTLKTQYF. As DNA, the CDR3 is TGTGCCAGTAGTATAGATCTCCGGACATTAAAGACCCAGTACTTC.

Only a few counts were recorded for this clone. The chain links TRBV5-5 to TRBJ2-1, with TRBD2 identical over 13 bases. The V gene end was trimmed by 5 bases and the J gene end by 10 bases; junction bases not matched to a gene: 9. Germline V lookup: CDR1 SGHKS, CDR2 YYEKEE (reference sequence). The CDR3 is 15 residues long. The CDR3 here is CASRRGLAGLEEQFF. The CDR3 DNA reads TGTGCCAGCAGGAGGGGACTAGCGGGACTTGAGGAGCAGTTCTTC.

This clone was counted only a few times. The CDR3 spells CASSENREETQYF. The CDR3 region has the DNA TGTGCCAGCAGTGAGAACAGGGAAGAGACCCAGTACTTC. This chain connects TRBV2 to TRBJ2-5; the D gene is possibly TRBD1 (6 bases). The germline V and J ends were trimmed by 3 bases and 3 bases, with 8 bases remaining between them. Germline V lookup: CDR1 SNHLY, CDR2 FYNNEI. The CDR3 spans 13 residues.

V is TRBV1 and J is TRBJ2-7; TRBD2 is the table's D call and was not checked against the DNA. TRBV1 is shown as a pseudogene. This CDR3 is built from 15 residues. The CDR3 loop is CTSSRLIEGWPKQYF. The DNA for the CDR3 is TGCACCAGCAGCCGCCTTATCGAGGGCTGGCCCAAGCAGTACTTC.

This clone was recorded a few times. V usage is TRBV5-6 and J usage is TRBJ1-5, with a weak D call TRBD1 (5 bases). CDR3 size: 16 residues. The V and J ends lost 0 bases and 0 bases respectively, with 10 bases between them. CDR1 is SGHDT, CDR2 YYEEEE, per germline. As DNA, the CDR3 is TGTGCCAGCAGCTTGGCGGGGCCCAATAGCAATCAGCCCCAGCATTTT. Translation: CASSLAGPNSNQPQHF.

The rearrangement joins TRBV2 to TRBJ2-7; D not resolved. The ends were cut back, 3 bases at V and 2 bases at J, with 14 bases in the middle. The CDR3 has 15 residues. Germline V lookup: CDR1 SNHLY, CDR2 FYNNEI. The CDR3 DNA is TGTGCCAGCAGTGACTTCGGCCAGGCAACCTACGAGCAGTACTTC. Amino acid sequence: CASSDFGQATYEQYF. The whole variable domain, filled in from reference TRBV2 and TRBJ2-7, reads EPEVTQTPSHQVTQMGQEVILRCVPISNHLYFYWYRQILGQKVEFLVSFYNNEISEKSEIFDDQFSVERPDGSNFTLKIRSTKLEDSAMYFCASSDFGQATYEQYFGPGTRLTVT.

This clone was seen a few times. The rearrangement joins TRBV27 to TRBJ1-4, with a weak D call TRBD1 (5 bases). V lost 7 bases and J 1 base, leaving 13 bases between the germline ends. CDR1 and CDR2 from the germline V gene are MNHEY and SMNVEV (reference sequence). The CDR3 length is 15 residues. In nucleotides, the CDR3 is TGTGCCAGCATCTTGCGGGGCAGAACTAATGAAAAACTGTTTTTT. As protein: CASILRGRTNEKLFF.

This chain joins TRBV9 and TRBJ2-3, with D unclear. The CDR3 consists of 14 residues. Germline V gene data show CDR1 as SGDLS and CDR2 as YYNGEE. V lost 0 bases to trimming and J lost 6 bases, with 11 bases between them. The CDR3 nucleotides are TGTGCCAGCAGCGTAGCCCCCTCCGACGATACGCAGTATTTT. Translation gives CASSVAPSDDTQYF. The full variable domain, with the rest looked up from reference TRBV9 and TRBJ2-3, is DSGVTQTPKHLITATGQRVTLRCSPRSGDLSVYWYQQSLDQGLQFLIQYYNGEERAKGNILERFSAQQFPDLHSELNLSSLELGDSALYFCASSVAPSDDTQYFGPGTRLTVL.

The chain uses TRBV3-1 (or the pseudogene TRBV3-2) and TRBJ2-4; 7 nucleotides match TRBD1. J gave up 7 bases and V 1 base, and 4 bases lay outside the gene matches. The CDR3 contains 14 residues. Germline V gives CDR1 LGHDT, CDR2 YNNKEL (reference sequence). The CDR3 region has the DNA TGTGCCAGCAGCCAAGCAGGGGGTCGGAACATTCAGTACTTC. Its protein is CASSQAGGRNIQYF.